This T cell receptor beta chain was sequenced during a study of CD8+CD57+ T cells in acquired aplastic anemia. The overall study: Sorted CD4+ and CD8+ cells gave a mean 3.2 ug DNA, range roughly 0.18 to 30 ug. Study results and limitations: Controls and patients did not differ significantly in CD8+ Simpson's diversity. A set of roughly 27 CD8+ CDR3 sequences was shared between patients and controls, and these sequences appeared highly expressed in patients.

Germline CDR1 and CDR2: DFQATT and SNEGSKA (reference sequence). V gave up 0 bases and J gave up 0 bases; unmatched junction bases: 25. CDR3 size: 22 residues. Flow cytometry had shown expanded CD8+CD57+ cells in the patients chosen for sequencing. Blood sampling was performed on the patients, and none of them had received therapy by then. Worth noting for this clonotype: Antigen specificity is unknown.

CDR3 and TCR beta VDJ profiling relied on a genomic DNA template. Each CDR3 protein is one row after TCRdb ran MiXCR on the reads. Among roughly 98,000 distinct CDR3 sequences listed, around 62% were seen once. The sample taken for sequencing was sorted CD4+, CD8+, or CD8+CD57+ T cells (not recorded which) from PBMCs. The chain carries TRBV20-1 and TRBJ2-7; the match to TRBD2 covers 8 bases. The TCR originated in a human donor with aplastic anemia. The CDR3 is CSARDPPVSGTRGPKSSYEQYF. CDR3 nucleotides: TGCAGTGCTAGAGATCCCCCCGTTAGCGGGACGCGGGGCCCTAAGAGCTCCTACGAGCAGTACTTC.